The 2 T cell receptor beta chains given below trace back to one sample, sequenced in a study of blood T cell repertoires in COVID-19. This table comes from immunoSEQ multiplex PCR, and its TCRdb copy is limited to in-frame clones, with some not included. The sample lists 130,000 or so clones, about 89% occurring once. Sequencing was done on a sample of peripheral blood. The receptors here all came from a man aged 50 to 59 with active COVID-19.

The chain is built from TRBV29-1 and TRBJ2-3; 12 bases agree with TRBD2. The V and J ends lost 6 bases and 5 bases, in that order; junction bases with no gene match: 18. CDR1 is SQVTM, CDR2 ANQGSEA, per germline. The length of the CDR3 is 18 residues. CDR3 coding DNA: TGCAGCGTGGCCCTGACTAGCGGGGGTCCCCGGGATATAGATACGCAGTATTTT. This codes for CSVALTSGGPRDIDTQYF.

The chain joins TRBV7-9 to TRBJ2-3, with D perhaps assigned TRBD1 or TRBD2 (7 bases each). Germline values: CDR1 SEHNR, CDR2 FQNEAQ (reference sequence). Trimming cost V 10 bases and J 0 bases, with 14 bases left between them. CDR3 length equals 14 residues. This CDR3 reads CATTGEGSTDTQYF. The CDR3 nucleotides read TGTGCCACCACAGGGGAGGGCAGCACAGATACGCAGTATTTT.